The clone carrying this T cell receptor (beta chain) was seen a few times. Its antigen is still unknown. Primed by a sample-barcoded 5' primer and a J-beta primer mix, a second PCR proceeded for 7 to 11 cycles. From the 5' RACE reads, TCRdb called clonotypes with MiXCR, one entry per CDR3 protein. The data hold 790,000 or so distinct CDR3 sequences, with 45% to 70% observed a single time. This sample is drawn from a study of blood T cells in healthy people across ages. Study outcomes and limitations: Versus aged donors, long-lived donors had higher diversity and more naive CD4+ cells. A strong correlation between TCR beta diversity and naive T cell percentage was seen.

Germline V gene data show CDR1 as MNHEY and CDR2 as SVGEGT. The length of the CDR3 is 13 residues. Trimming stripped 3 bases from V and 3 bases from J, with 9 bases between. Donors ranged from 6 to 90 years old and were healthy Caucasians in Russia. Samples each had at least 5.5 micrograms of total RNA extracted. The chain has TRBV6-2 or TRBV6-3 and TRBJ2-7, with D perhaps assigned TRBD1 or TRBD2 (6 bases each). This sequence was found in a man aged 40-49 years in good health. The specimen sequenced was blood. CDR3 bases: TGTGCCAGCAGTTATCGGGGGCTCTACGAGCAGTACTTC. This translates into CASSYRGLYEQYF.